A selection of T cell receptor beta chains follows, all from one sample in a study of T-cell memory formation after mild COVID-19. TCRdb re-derived calls from the 5' RACE reads in MiXCR, one entry per CDR3 protein. The sample holds hundreds of thousands of distinct CDR3 sequences, 15% seen once. The sequenced material came from PBMCs or a T cell subset sorted from them (not recorded which). The origin of the receptors is an adult woman who had mild COVID-19 (a few samples of this study predate the infection). Cell type and time point are not known. Each CDR3 is given with its conserved first and last residue. A D gene is named only where the DNA matches it firmly. Clone sizes are given selectively: once, few, many, or a class where the clone is expanded.

NA TRBJ1-1 few TRBV9 TGTGCCAGCAGCGTAGACGGCCTTTTGAACACTGAAGCTTTCTTT CASSVDGLLNTEAFF
TRBD2 TRBJ2-2 few TRBV7-2 TGTGCCAGCAGCCCACGCCGCGGGGGGTACACCGGGGAGCTGTTTTTT CASSPRRGGYTGELFF
NA TRBJ2-7 NA TRBV21-1 TGTGCCAGCAGCAAAGTAAGACAGGGCGAGCAGTACTTC CASSKVRQGEQYF
NA TRBJ2-3 few TRBV12-3/TRBV12-4 TGTGCCAGCAGTTTTTTGCCGGGAAGCACAGATACGCAGTATTTT CASSFLPGSTDTQYF
NA TRBJ1-2 few TRBV7-9 TGTGCCAGCAGCTTAGGGAGGATTAACTATGGCTACACCTTC CASSLGRINYGYTF
NA TRBJ1-5 few TRBV12-3/TRBV12-4 TGTGCCAGCAGTTTGGTCCAGGGGAGTCAGCCCCAGCATTTT CASSLVQGSQPQHF
NA TRBJ2-5 many TRBV20-1 TGCAGTGCTCGGAGGAATCAGGGGCTGGAGACCCAGTACTTC CSARRNQGLETQYF
TRBD1 TRBJ1-2 few TRBV5-4 TGTGCCAGCAGCCTGATCGGCAGGGGGTTTGGCTACACCTTC CASSLIGRGFGYTF
TRBD2 TRBJ2-3 NA TRBV11-2 TGTGCCAGCAGCTTCGAGCGGGAGGGCCTAGATACGCAGTATTTT CASSFEREGLDTQYF
NA TRBJ1-1 few TRBV5-1 TGCGCCAGCAGCCCTTTGACAGGCAAGAACACTGAAGCTTTCTTT CASSPLTGKNTEAFF
NA TRBJ1-1 NA TRBV6-1 TGTGCCAGCAGAATGACAGGGAACACTGAAGCTTTCTTT CASRMTGNTEAFF